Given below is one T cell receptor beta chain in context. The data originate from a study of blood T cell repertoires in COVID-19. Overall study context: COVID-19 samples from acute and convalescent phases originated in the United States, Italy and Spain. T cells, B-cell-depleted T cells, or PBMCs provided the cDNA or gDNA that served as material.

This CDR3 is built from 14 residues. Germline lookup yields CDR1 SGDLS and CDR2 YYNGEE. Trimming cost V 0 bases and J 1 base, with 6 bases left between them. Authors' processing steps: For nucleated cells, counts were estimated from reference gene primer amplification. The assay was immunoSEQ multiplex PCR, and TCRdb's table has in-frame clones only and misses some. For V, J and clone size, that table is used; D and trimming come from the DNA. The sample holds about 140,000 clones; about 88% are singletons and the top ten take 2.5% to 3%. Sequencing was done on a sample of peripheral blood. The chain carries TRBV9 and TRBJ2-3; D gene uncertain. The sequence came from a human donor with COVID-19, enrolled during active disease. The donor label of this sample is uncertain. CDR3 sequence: CASSVAYRTDTQYF. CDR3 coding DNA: TGTGCCAGCAGCGTAGCTTATCGCACAGATACGCAGTATTTT.